These 9 T cell receptor beta chains were all obtained from the same sample, sequenced in a study of technical replicates of blood from a handful of donors (dated by TCRdb to between 2016 and 2019). Library preparation used the immunoSEQ multiplex PCR assay. Entries here come from immuneACCESS through TCRdb and include only in-frame sequences with V and J called. Some clones fail to appear in such tables; in the studies checked, an unresolved V gene covers under half of the shortfall, and the cause of the remainder is unknown. This sample lists just over 70,000 clones; just under 95% were detected once. Together, the top ten hold over 0.35% of the sample. The sample consisted of T cells isolated from PBMCs. The source of these receptors is a human donor in good health.

The chain carries TRBV28 and TRBJ1-2; weak D call: TRBD1 (5 bases). V was pared by 5 bases and J by 0 bases, with 13 bases between. Germline V gene sequence: CDR1 MDHEN, CDR2 SYDVKM. The CDR3 contains 15 residues. The CDR3 loop is CASSAQGEANYGYTF. The CDR3 DNA is TGTGCCAGCAGTGCTCAGGGCGAAGCTAACTATGGCTACACCTTC.

The rearrangement uses TRBV5-1 and TRBJ2-7, with 7 bases that match TRBD1. This CDR3 is 15 amino acids long. Trimming took 3 bases from V and 1 from J; bases not matched to a gene: 7. Germline assignment: CDR1 SGHRS and CDR2 YFSETQ. The CDR3 spells CASSSGTDKSYEQYF. CDR3 nucleotides: TGCGCCAGCAGCTCAGGGACAGACAAATCCTACGAGCAGTACTTC. Together with reference TRBV5-1 and TRBJ2-7, the CDR3 gives the full variable domain: KAGVTQTPRYLIKTRGQQVTLSCSPISGHRSVSWYQQTPGQGLQFLFEYFSETQRNKGNFPGRFSGRQFSNSRSEMNVSTLELGDSALYLCASSSGTDKSYEQYFGPGTRLTVT.

CDR3 DNA sequence: TGTGCCAGCACCCTCCCACCGGGACAGGGGGTAAGCAATCAGCCCCAGCATTTT. Translated, it gives CASTLPPGQGVSNQPQHF. The chain is built from TRBV28 and TRBJ1-5; 11 nucleotides align to TRBD1. The CDR3 contains 18 residues. Germline V gene lookup returns CDR1 MDHEN and CDR2 SYDVKM. J gave up 1 base and V 7 bases, and 12 bases lay outside the gene matches.

This chain connects TRBV6-5 to TRBJ2-7; 9 bases align to TRBD2. J lost 4 bases, V lost 6 bases, and 7 bases had no gene match. Germline V CDR1 and CDR2: MNHEY, SVGAGI. CDR3 length: 14 residues. The CDR3 DNA reads as TGTGCCAGCAGGGGTAGCGGGAGCGAGTACGAGCAGTACTTC. It specifies CASRGSGSEYEQYF.

V is TRBV9 and J is TRBJ1-1, with D tentatively TRBD1 (6 bases). V dropped 0 bases and J dropped 0 bases, with 15 bases sitting between them. Per the germline V gene, CDR1 is SGDLS and CDR2 is YYNGEE. CDR3 length equals 17 residues. The CDR3 nucleotides read TGTGCCAGCAGCGTAGTGCGGGGGCACTCGATGAACACTGAAGCTTTCTTT. Protein sequence: CASSVVRGHSMNTEAFF.

J is TRBJ2-3 and V is TRBV15; TRBD1 aligns across 8 bases. Germline loops: CDR1 LNHNV, CDR2 YYDKDF (reference sequence). The V segment lost 3 bases and the J segment 1 base; nucleotides outside the gene matches: 3. CDR3 length: 15 amino acids. The CDR3, as DNA: TGTGCCACCAGCAGGCCGGGACAGGGCACAGATACGCAGTATTTT. Translation gives CATSRPGQGTDTQYF.

The chain has TRBV30 and TRBJ1-2; possibly TRBD1 for D (6 bases). Trimming removed 3 bases from V and 5 bases from J, with 13 bases in between. The CDR3 sequence is 13 residues long. CDR1 and CDR2 from the germline V gene are GTSNPN and SVGIG (reference sequence). The CDR3 loop reads CAWRPGTYYGYTF. The CDR3 coding sequence is TGTGCCTGGAGACCCGGGACATATTATGGCTACACCTTC.

V is TRBV18 and J is TRBJ2-7; D is ambiguous. From germline, CDR1 is KGHSH and CDR2 LQKENI. V lost 3 bases, J lost 3 bases, and 6 bases lay in between. CDR3 size: 12 residues. The CDR3 DNA follows: TGTGCCAGCTCACCGCCGGGCTACGAGCAGTACTTC. This translates into CASSPPGYEQYF.

V usage is TRBV6-6 and J usage is TRBJ1-2, with 7 bases aligning to TRBD1. This CDR3 region has 13 residues. V dropped 7 bases and J dropped 8; count of bases not matched to a gene: 10. The germline V gene encodes CDR1 MNHNY and CDR2 SVGAGI (reference sequence). The DNA for the CDR3 is TGTGCCAGCACCCTGACAGGGCGTGGAGGCTACACCTTC. This encodes CASTLTGRGGYTF.